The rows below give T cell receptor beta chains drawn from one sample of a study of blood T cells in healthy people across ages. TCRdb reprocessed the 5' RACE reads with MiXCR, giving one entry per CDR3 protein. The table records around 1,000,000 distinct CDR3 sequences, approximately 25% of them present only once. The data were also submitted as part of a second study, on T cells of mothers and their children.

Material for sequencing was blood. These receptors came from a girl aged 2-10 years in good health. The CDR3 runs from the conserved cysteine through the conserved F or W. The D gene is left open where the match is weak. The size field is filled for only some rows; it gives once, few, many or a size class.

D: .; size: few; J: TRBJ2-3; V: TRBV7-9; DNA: TGTGCCAGCAGCCCGCCTGGCGGGACTACAGATACGCAGTATTTT; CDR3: CASSPPGGTTDTQYF
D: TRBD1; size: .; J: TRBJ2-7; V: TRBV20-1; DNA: TGCAGTGCTATTCGGGTCAGGGGGCTCTACGAGCAGTACTTC; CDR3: CSAIRVRGLYEQYF
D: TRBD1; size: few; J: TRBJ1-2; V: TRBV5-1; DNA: TGCGCCAGCAGCTCGGCCAGGGGACAGCTCAACTATGGCTACACCTTC; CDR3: CASSSARGQLNYGYTF
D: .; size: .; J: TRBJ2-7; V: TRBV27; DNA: TGTGCCAGCAGTTTATCAGGGTTGGGGTCCTACGAGCAGTACTTC; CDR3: CASSLSGLGSYEQYF
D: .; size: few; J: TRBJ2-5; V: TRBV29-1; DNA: TGCAGCGTTGTTCGTCTGGGGGAGGAGGAGACCCAGTACTTC; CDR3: CSVVRLGEEETQYF
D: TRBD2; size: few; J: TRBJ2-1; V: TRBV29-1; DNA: TGCAGCGTTGAATTGTTAACTAGCGGGGAGGGTGAGCAGTTCTTC; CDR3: CSVELLTSGEGEQFF
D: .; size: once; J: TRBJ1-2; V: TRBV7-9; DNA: TGTGCCAGCAGCTTAGGTCGACAGAGATTACATGGCTACACCTTC; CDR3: CASSLGRQRLHGYTF
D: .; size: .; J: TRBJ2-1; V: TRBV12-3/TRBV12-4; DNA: TGTGCCAGCAGCCCCTCCCCGGGGGAGCAGTTCTTC; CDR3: CASSPSPGEQFF
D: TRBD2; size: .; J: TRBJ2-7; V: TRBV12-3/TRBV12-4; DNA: TGTGCCAGTTCGAAAAGCGGGGAATCCTACGAGCAGTACTTC; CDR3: CASSKSGESYEQYF
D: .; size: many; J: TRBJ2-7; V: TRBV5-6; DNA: TGTGCCAGCAGCTTGGTCGACTCCTACGAGCAGTACTTC; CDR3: CASSLVDSYEQYF
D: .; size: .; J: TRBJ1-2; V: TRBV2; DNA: TGTGCCAGCAGTGACCCCACCGGGGGGGCAATGATTTTCTACACCTTC; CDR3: CASSDPTGGAMIFYTF